This T cell receptor beta chain came from a study of blood T cell repertoires in COVID-19 (dated by TCRdb to 2020 to 2022). Some background on the complete study: Samples covering the acute and convalescent phases of COVID-19 were provided by collaborators in the United States, Italy and Spain. The prospective study material was composed of cDNA or gDNA derived from T cells, B-cell-depleted T cells, or PBMCs. The dataset comprised deeply sampled blood TCRbeta repertoires from subjects exposed to, actively infected with, or recovered from COVID-19. A freely available public database, intended as a resource for researchers studying the immune response to SARS-CoV-2, is where the repertoires were released. The samples were drawn from two sources: the first 160 participants of the ongoing ImmuneRACE study, and 1,000 to 1,500 subjects contributed by 6 global collaborators. Sample metadata almost always included a de-identified subject ID, COVID-19 status, age in years and sex. HLA class I and class II types, where available, came from metadata supplied by the sample provider rather than from assay-based typing.

Each collaborating institution followed its own protocols to collect whole blood in K2EDTA tubes. Collaborator samples were shipped for TCRbeta analysis as frozen whole blood, isolated PBMCs, or DNA extracted from either sample type. Turning to this clone: Its antigen is unknown. Nothing much larger sits one base from this clone, and base qualities are not available.

V loses 2 bases of germline sequence and J loses 7 bases, and the interval between the two ends is 13 bases. Including the terminal cysteine and phenylalanine, the CDR3 comprises 14 residues. The DNA shown is the 42-base CDR3, in frame from base 1. CDR1 and CDR2, looked up from the germline V gene (reference sequence), are LGHDT and YNNKEL. Study-level results and caveats: Clinical and demographic metadata were provided uncurated, with the amount varying by source and participant.

The immunoSEQ Assay, a bias-controlled multiplex PCR, was used to amplify TCRbeta CDR3 regions from genomic DNA. The original pipeline was this. Within the assay, amplification of reference gene primers was used to estimate how many nucleated cells each sample contained. To quantify the absolute abundance of each unique TCRbeta CDR3 rearrangement, sequence reads were collapsed and filtered. For each sample, productive Simpson clonality was calculated as the square root of Simpson's diversity index over productive rearrangements. Not all clones reach the TCRdb copy of this immuneACCESS table, which keeps in-frame sequences only. Checked studies attribute under half of the gap to unresolved V genes and leave the rest unexplained. D and trimming were read from the DNA, whereas the V and J calls and clone size are those reported in that table. A total of 80,000 to 95,000 clones appear in this sample, around four fifths of them only once. The leading ten clones occupy roughly a tenth of the sample.

The sequenced sample consisted of peripheral blood. This chain joins TRBV3-1 (or the pseudogene TRBV3-2) to TRBJ2-3; matching of 5 bases hints at TRBD2 as the D gene. The sequence derives from a woman older than 75 with acute or convalescent COVID-19. The CDR3 loop reads CASSQPGMGHTQYF. Here is the DNA: TGTGCCAGCAGCCAACCCGGGATGGGTCATACGCAGTATTTT.